The 9 T cell receptor beta chains below were found in one sample sequenced in a study of beta chain features in type 1 diabetes. No antigen has been assigned to these receptors. Whole-study results and caveats: Type 1 diabetes patients showed a moderate but significant shortening of TCRB CDR3s in all four CD4+ subsets.

All of the isolated RNA was reverse transcribed, so expressed TCRB transcripts were sequenced. Using immunoSEQ multiplex PCR, the repertoire was profiled, and TCRdb retains in-frame clones only, with some absent. The sample holds some 160,000 clones, about 9% seen once. Source material: central memory CD4+ T cells from blood. The origin of the receptors is a woman younger than 30 with type 1 diabetes.

The rearrangement joins TRBV2 to TRBJ1-1, with TRBD1 identical over 8 bases. The CDR3 runs to 13 residues. Losses at the gene ends were 7 bases for V and 3 bases for J; bases not matched to a gene: 4. Germline CDR1 and CDR2: SNHLY and FYNNEI. In DNA, the CDR3 is TGTGCCAGCACACTGACAGGGGACACTGAAGCTTTCTTT. It is translated as CASTLTGDTEAFF.

The chain uses TRBV21-1 and TRBJ1-1. TRBV21-1 is described as a pseudogene. The CDR3 sequence is 15 residues long. CDR3 protein: CASSKEGGSGTEAFF. The CDR3 nucleotides are TGTGCCAGCAGCAAAGAAGGAGGGTCGGGAACTGAAGCTTTCTTT.

The sample holds a few counts of this clone. V usage is TRBV28 and J usage is TRBJ1-2; 7 bases are a match to TRBD1. The ends lost 4 bases at V and 4 bases at J; junction bases unmatched: 9. The CDR3 length is 15 residues. Germline V gives CDR1 MDHEN, CDR2 SYDVKM. The CDR3 loop reads CASSSNSGTVYGYTF. CDR3 DNA sequence: TGTGCCAGCAGTTCGAACTCCGGGACAGTCTATGGCTACACCTTC.

A few counts support this clone. The V call is TRBV5-4, the J call TRBJ1-2; the D is unclear. CDR1 is SGHNT and CDR2 is YYREEE in the germline V gene (reference sequence). CDR3 size: 12 residues. Trimming pared 0 bases from V and 6 bases from J, leaving 6 bases between. The CDR3 sequence is CASSLGRDGYTF. The CDR3 coding sequence is TGTGCCAGCAGCTTGGGGAGGGATGGCTACACCTTC.

This clone was seen a few times. The rearrangement uses TRBV25-1 and TRBJ2-7; D might be TRBD1 (5 bases). V was clipped by 1 base and J by 3 bases, with 10 bases between them. The CDR3 spans 14 residues. CDR1 and CDR2 from the germline V gene are MGHDK and SYGVNS. DNA for the CDR3: TGTGCCAGCAGTGAATCCGGACACCTCTACGAGCAGTACTTC. This translates into CASSESGHLYEQYF.

V is TRBV30 and J is TRBJ1-2; TRBD1 matches 8 bases. The CDR3 is 14 amino acids. V was clipped by 2 bases and J by 8 bases; unmatched bases: 10. Germline V CDR1 and CDR2: GTSNPN, SVGIG (reference sequence). The CDR3 sequence is CAWSLNGQGGGYTF. CDR3 DNA: TGTGCCTGGAGTCTTAACGGACAGGGAGGGGGCTACACCTTC.

The chain employs TRBV11-2 and TRBJ2-7, with D possibly being TRBD1 (5 bases). Germline CDR1 SGHAT, CDR2 FQNNGV. CDR3 length: 12 residues. The V end was cut by 6 bases, the J end by 3 bases, with 9 bases between. The CDR3 coding sequence is TGTGCCAGCAGTAGGGGTTTCTACGAGCAGTACTTC. This codes for CASSRGFYEQYF.

This clone has a handful of counts. The chain has TRBV28 and TRBJ1-1; D remains unclear. This CDR3 has 15 residues. The germline gives CDR1 MDHEN, CDR2 SYDVKM. The V end was cut by 4 bases, the J end by 3 bases, with 15 bases between. CDR3 bases: TGTGCCAGCAGTTCAGGAGGGAGAAGGGACACTGAAGCTTTCTTT. This codes for CASSSGGRRDTEAFF.

This clone was seen a few times. The CDR3 coding sequence is TGCGCCAGCAGGACAAGCGGGGGGTCTTACAATGAGCAGTTCTTC. Amino acids: CASRTSGGSYNEQFF. The rearrangement uses TRBV5-1 and TRBJ2-1; 9 bases line up with TRBD2. Per germline, CDR1 SGHRS and CDR2 YFSETQ. This CDR3 has 15 residues. V was pared by 5 bases and J by 4 bases, with 7 bases of the junction left unmatched.